Only a few counts were recorded for the clone carrying this TCR beta chain. Its cognate antigen is unknown. One entry per CDR3 protein results from TCRdb running MiXCR on the reads. The table includes around 430,000 distinct CDR3 sequences, approximately 46% detected once. This entry is derived from a study of T cell repertoires in cytomegalovirus infection. The wider study: Through public TCR beta signatures, both CMV infection and matching HLA type were indicated.

Trimming stripped 6 bases from V and 2 bases from J, with 10 bases between. This CDR3 has 13 amino acids. The germline CDR1 and CDR2 sequences are SGHVS and FNYEAQ. The sample here was cultured PBMCs, taken from culture after CMV antigen stimulation. V and J are TRBV7-6 and TRBJ2-5, with a weak D call TRBD1 (7 bases). This receptor was taken from a human donor in good health (CMV status not recorded). Some clones in this sample may be carry-over from other donors' samples. This CDR3 reads CASRGGQQETQYF. The CDR3 DNA reads TGTGCCAGCAGGGGGGGACAGCAAGAGACCCAGTACTTC.